The rows below give T cell receptor beta chains drawn from one sample of a study of Ad26.COV2.S vaccination and SARS-CoV-2 variants. TCRdb's table, derived via immunoSEQ multiplex PCR, lists solely in-frame clones and lacks some. The table has fewer than 400,000 clones, roughly nine tenths seen once. The specimen was peripheral blood, collected in a trial of Ad26.COV2.S vaccine versus placebo. The receptors originated from a person aged 18-60 years who received the Ad26.COV2.S COVID-19 vaccine or a placebo. The CDR3 runs from the conserved cysteine through the conserved F or W. D genes are given only for firm matches. A row's size may be missing; if present it is once, few, many or a size class.

cdr3_length j_call v_call d_call clone_size cdr3_nt cdr3_aa
12 TRBJ1-1 TRBV5-1 TRBD1 NA TGCGCCAGCAGCACTACACAGGGGGAAGCTTTCTTT CASSTTQGEAFF
14 TRBJ1-1 TRBV5-1 NA NA TGCGCCAGCACAAACTCAAGACTGGACACTGAAGCTTTCTTT CASTNSRLDTEAFF
13 TRBJ1-1 TRBV19 NA NA TGTGCCAGTAGTATGGATGCTAACACTGAAGCTTTCTTT CASSMDANTEAFF
16 TRBJ2-3 TRBV5-4 TRBD2 NA TGTGCCAGCAGCTCGCCTAGCGGGAAGGCTACAGATACGCAGTATTTT CASSSPSGKATDTQYF
14 TRBJ1-2 TRBV19 NA NA TGTGCCAGTAGTATAGGTCAACGCAACTATGGCTACACCTTC CASSIGQRNYGYTF
14 TRBJ1-5 TRBV27 TRBD1 NA TGTGCCAGCAGTTTATCCGACAGGGACCAGCCCCAGCATTTT CASSLSDRDQPQHF
16 TRBJ1-5 TRBV19 TRBD1 NA TGTGCCAGTAGTCTACAGGGGACCCTTAGCAATCAGCCCCAGCATTTT CASSLQGTLSNQPQHF
16 TRBJ1-3 TRBV5-4 NA NA TGTGCCAGCAGCTTGGGGAGCCGGACTTCTGGAAACACCATATATTTT CASSLGSRTSGNTIYF
17 TRBJ2-2 TRBV7-6 NA NA TGTGCCAGCAGCTTTGGGTACCAGACGGTCCCTACCGGGGAGCTGTTTTTT CASSFGYQTVPTGELFF
14 TRBJ1-5 TRBV24-1 NA NA TGTGCCACCAGTGAACTTGGGGGCAATCAGCCCCAGCATTTT CATSELGGNQPQHF
14 TRBJ2-7 TRBV10-2 TRBD2 NA TGCGCCATCACTAGCGGGGGGGCCTTTGACGAGCAGTACTTC CAITSGGAFDEQYF
14 TRBJ1-5 TRBV5-6 TRBD1 once TGTGCCAGCAGCCAGGGGGGAGGCAATCAGCCCCAGCATTTT CASSQGGGNQPQHF
13 TRBJ2-5 TRBV30 TRBD2 NA TGTGCCTCGGTGTGGCGGGGGGTGAAGACCCAGTACTTC CASVWRGVKTQYF
11 TRBJ2-7 TRBV27 NA once TGTGCCAGCAGTGCCTCAGGCGAGCAGTACTTC CASSASGEQYF
15 TRBJ2-3 TRBV7-2 TRBD2 NA TGTGCCAGCAGCTTAGGACTAGCGGGGGGAGCTACGCAGTATTTT CASSLGLAGGATQYF
16 TRBJ2-3 TRBV5-1 TRBD2 NA TGCGCCAGCAGCACGCAGACTAGCCTAAGCACAGATACGCAGTATTTT CASSTQTSLSTDTQYF
16 TRBJ2-1 TRBV5-1 TRBD2 NA TGCGCCAGCAGCCGATCTAGCGGGGGTTATTACAATGAGCAGTTCTTC CASSRSSGGYYNEQFF
17 TRBJ2-3 TRBV4-1 TRBD2 NA TGCGCCAGCAGCCAAGTAACTAGCGGGGTTAAGACAGATACGCAGTATTTT CASSQVTSGVKTDTQYF
14 TRBJ1-6 TRBV5-1 TRBD1 NA TGCGCCAGCAGCCTCGGACAGGAGAATTCACCCCTCCACTTT CASSLGQENSPLHF
14 TRBJ1-4 TRBV7-2 TRBD1 few TGTGCCAGCAGCTTAAACAGGGGGGACGAAAAACTGTTTTTT CASSLNRGDEKLFF
15 TRBJ1-6 TRBV4-1 NA few TGCGCCAGCAGCCCCCTCCGAGGGGGGATCTCACCCCTCCACTTT CASSPLRGGISPLHF
15 TRBJ2-3 TRBV15 NA NA TGTGCCACCAGCAGAGAGGAGACCCGCACAGATACGCAGTATTTT CATSREETRTDTQYF
13 TRBJ2-2 TRBV5-1 NA once TGCGCCAGCAGCTTGGTAGGGACCGGGGAGCTGTTTTTT CASSLVGTGELFF
15 TRBJ2-5 TRBV5-5 NA once TGTGCCAGCAGCGACCCCATGCGGGCACAAGAGACCCAGTACTTC CASSDPMRAQETQYF
15 TRBJ2-3 TRBV5-1 TRBD1 NA TGCGCCAGCAGCTTGAAGGGGGCCTCCACAGATACGCAGTATTTT CASSLKGASTDTQYF
12 TRBJ1-2 TRBV10-3 NA NA TGTGCCATCAGTGAAGTAGGGGATGGCTACACCTTC CAISEVGDGYTF
15 TRBJ2-5 TRBV6-5 NA NA TGTGCCAGCAGTCAACCGAGACTAGGGGGAGAGACCCAGTACTTC CASSQPRLGGETQYF
12 TRBJ2-7 TRBV6-2/TRBV6-3 NA NA TGTGCCAGCAGTTACGAGGGGGACGAGCAGTACTTC CASSYEGDEQYF
14 TRBJ2-7 TRBV21-1 NA NA TGTGCCAGCAGCGGGGCGAGACAATCCTACGAGCAGTACTTC CASSGARQSYEQYF
15 TRBJ2-1 TRBV6-4 NA NA TGTGCCAGCAGCCCCACCCCAGGCTCCTACAATGAGCAGTTCTTC CASSPTPGSYNEQFF